This T cell receptor beta chain was captured in a study of blood T cell repertoires in COVID-19. Study-level background: Samples representing acute and convalescent COVID-19 were sourced from the United States, Italy and Spain. Sources were T cells, B-cell-depleted T cells, or PBMCs; the material itself was cDNA or gDNA.

Germline loops: CDR1 LNHDA, CDR2 SQIVND (reference sequence). The CDR3 runs 15 residues. V was clipped by 3 bases and J by 2 bases; unmatched bases: 2. The assay was immunoSEQ multiplex PCR, and TCRdb's table has in-frame clones only and misses some. The table has tens of thousands of clones, around 83% seen once. This clone showed up just a few times. The same CDR3 is also encoded by other DNA sequences in this sample. The J gene is TRBJ1-5, the V gene TRBV19, with 9 bases that match TRBD1. The source material was peripheral blood. This clonotype was sampled from a man aged 30 to 45 with COVID-19, enrolled during active disease. The CDR3 region is CASSITGGGNQPQHF. CDR3 in DNA: TGTGCCAGTAGTATTACAGGGGGCGGCAATCAGCCCCAGCATTTT. Filled out from reference TRBV19 and TRBJ1-5, the complete variable domain reads DGGITQSPKYLFRKEGQNVTLSCEQNLNHDAMYWYRQDPGQGLRLIYYSQIVNDFQKGDIAEGYSVSREKKESFPLTVTSAQKNPTAFYLCASSITGGGNQPQHFGDGTRLSIL.